One and the same sample provided the 14 T cell receptor beta chains below, sequenced in a study of blood T cells in healthy people across ages. Primed by a sample-barcoded 5' primer and a J-beta primer mix, a second PCR proceeded for about 6 to 11 cycles. MiXCR was run by TCRdb on the 5' RACE reads, yielding one entry per CDR3 protein. The table has about 1.5 million distinct CDR3 sequences, 35% to 45% seen once. Sequenced: blood. The origin of the receptors is a woman between 18 and 29 years old in good health.

The V call is TRBV12-3 or TRBV12-4, the J call TRBJ2-1; tentatively, D is TRBD1 (5 bases). CDR3 length equals 15 residues. V lost 6 bases and J 13 bases, leaving 25 bases between the germline ends. In DNA, the CDR3 is TGTGCCAGCAGCGCCCCCACAAGGGGTGCCGAGACCCAGTTCTTC. Translated, it gives CASSAPTRGAETQFF.

The rearrangement uses TRBV10-3 and TRBJ2-1, with 9 positions matching TRBD1. The V gene's germline CDR1 is ENHRY and CDR2 SYGVKD. V shed 4 bases and J 1 base; nucleotides not matched to a gene: 8. The CDR3 has 17 amino acids. CDR3 residues: CAISGQGGSESYNEQFF. The CDR3 bases are TGTGCCATCAGTGGACAGGGGGGGTCCGAGTCCTACAATGAGCAGTTCTTC.

V and J are TRBV25-1 and TRBJ2-7; 7 bases align to TRBD1. This CDR3 contains 17 residues. J gave up 5 bases and V 6 bases, and 19 bases lay outside the gene matches. In germline, CDR1 is MGHDK, CDR2 SYGVNS. CDR3 amino acids: CASRVARTGCLEDEQYF. The CDR3 region has the DNA TGTGCCAGCAGAGTAGCCCGGACAGGTTGTCTAGAGGACGAGCAGTACTTC.

This rearrangement joins TRBV28 to TRBJ2-7; a possible D gene is TRBD1 (6 bases). Trimming cost V 6 bases and J 5 bases, with 11 bases left between them. Germline V CDR1 and CDR2: MDHEN, SYDVKM. The CDR3 extends over 12 amino acids. The CDR3 nucleotides are TGTGCCAGCAGACTGAACAGGGACGAGCAGTACTTC. It is translated as CASRLNRDEQYF.

This clonotype was seen only a few times. The rearrangement joins TRBV29-1 to TRBJ2-1; a possible D gene is TRBD2 (6 bases). The CDR3 covers 12 residues. V lost 4 bases and J lost 13, with 17 bases in between. Germline CDR1 SQVTM, CDR2 ANQGSEA. CDR3 amino acids: CSVGSYRETQFF. Here the CDR3 DNA reads TGCAGCGTTGGGAGTTATCGGGAGACCCAGTTCTTC.

This clonotype was counted only a few times. The V gene is TRBV7-8, the J gene TRBJ2-1; D could derive from TRBD1 or TRBD2 (5 bases each). Germline CDR1 and CDR2: SGHVS and FQNEAQ. The CDR3 length is 17 residues. V lost 2 bases and J lost 4, with 18 bases in between. In nucleotides, the CDR3 is TGTGCCAGCAGCTTACCCCCGGGAATGGGGGATTACAATGAGCAGTTCTTC. Translating it yields CASSLPPGMGDYNEQFF.

The chain links TRBV7-2 to TRBJ2-7, with D maybe TRBD2 (6 bases). This CDR3 has 15 residues. Germline V gene sequence: CDR1 SGHTA, CDR2 FQGNSA. V dropped 1 base and J dropped 3 bases, with 13 bases sitting between them. In DNA form, the CDR3 reads TGTGCCAGCAGCTTAGTAGGTGCGGGGCGCTACGAGCAGTACTTC. This translates into CASSLVGAGRYEQYF.

This clonotype was observed a handful of times. The rearrangement uses TRBV4-3 and TRBJ1-2; D is ambiguous. Germline CDR1 LGHNA, CDR2 YSLEER. The CDR3 has 15 amino acids. V was pared by 0 bases and J by 0 bases, with 8 bases between. The chain's CDR3 is CASSQDTQTNYGYTF. DNA of the CDR3: TGCGCCAGCAGCCAAGATACCCAGACTAACTATGGCTACACCTTC.

V gene TRBV9 combines with J gene TRBJ1-5, with D unclear. Germline CDR1 SGDLS, CDR2 YYNGEE. This CDR3 has 15 amino acids. The V end was cut by 3 bases, the J end by 0 bases, with 10 bases between. CDR3 bases: TGTGCCAGCAGCGCCGACGGAAGTAGCAATCAGCCCCAGCATTTT. Translation: CASSADGSSNQPQHF. The full variable domain, its missing parts supplied by reference TRBV9 and TRBJ1-5, is DSGVTQTPKHLITATGQRVTLRCSPRSGDLSVYWYQQSLDQGLQFLIQYYNGEERAKGNILERFSAQQFPDLHSELNLSSLELGDSALYFCASSADGSSNQPQHFGDGTRLSIL.

This clonotype has more than one count but fewer than ten. For the CDR3, the DNA is TGTGCCAGCTCACCAGGGGGCCTGTACAATGAGCAGTACTTC. Amino acid sequence: CASSPGGLYNEQYF. The rearrangement joins TRBV18 to TRBJ2-1; D might be TRBD1 (6 bases). The end of the DNA aligns better with TRBJ2-7, so the J call may be wrong. CDR3 length: 14 residues. The germline CDR1 and CDR2 sequences are KGHSH and LQKENI.

This clonotype has a count of ten or more. V gene TRBV6-5 combines with J gene TRBJ2-2; 10 nucleotides match TRBD2. Germline lookup yields CDR1 MNHEY and CDR2 SVGAGI. CDR3 length: 16 amino acids. V lost 7 bases and J lost 1; bases outside the gene matches: 6. The CDR3 is CASNPSGRGNTGELFF. CDR3 sequence (DNA): TGTGCCAGCAACCCTAGCGGGAGAGGGAACACCGGGGAGCTGTTTTTT.

This chain joins TRBV12-3 or TRBV12-4 and TRBJ2-7; TRBD1 might be the D (5 bases). This CDR3 contains 14 residues. V lost 1 base to trimming and J lost 0 bases, with 7 bases between them. The CDR3 nucleotides read TGTGCCAGCAGTTTAGTACAGGTCTCCTACGAGCAGTACTTC. It is translated as CASSLVQVSYEQYF.

The chain links TRBV7-6 to TRBJ1-4, with D perhaps matching TRBD1 (6 bases). The CDR3 sequence is 15 residues long. Germline-derived CDR1 and CDR2 are SGHVS and FNYEAQ. V was shortened by 6 bases and J by 0 bases, with 11 bases between the two germline ends. The chain's CDR3 is CASRRGGSTNEKLFF. The CDR3, as DNA: TGTGCCAGCAGACGAGGGGGGTCAACTAATGAAAAACTGTTTTTT.

The V gene is TRBV4-3, the J gene TRBJ1-1; perhaps TRBD1 as D (6 bases). V lost 1 base, J lost 8 bases, and 14 bases lay in between. The CDR3 length is 14 residues. The V gene's germline CDR1 is LGHNA and CDR2 YSLEER. The CDR3 DNA reads as TGCGCCAGCAGCCAAGCCTGGGGGCTCGGGGAAGCTTTCTTT. This encodes CASSQAWGLGEAFF.